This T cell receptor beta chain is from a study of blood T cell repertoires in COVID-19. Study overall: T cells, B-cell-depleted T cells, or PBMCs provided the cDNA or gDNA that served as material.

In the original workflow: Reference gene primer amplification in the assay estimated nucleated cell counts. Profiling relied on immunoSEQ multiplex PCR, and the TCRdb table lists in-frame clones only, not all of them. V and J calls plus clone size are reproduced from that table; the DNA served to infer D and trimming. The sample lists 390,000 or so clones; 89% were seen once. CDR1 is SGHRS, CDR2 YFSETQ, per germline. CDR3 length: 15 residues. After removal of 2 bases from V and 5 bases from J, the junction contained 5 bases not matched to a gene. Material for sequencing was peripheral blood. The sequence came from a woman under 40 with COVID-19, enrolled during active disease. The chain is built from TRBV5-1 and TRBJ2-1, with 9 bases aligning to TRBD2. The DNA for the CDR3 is TGCGCCAGCAGCTTATTTGCGGGGGGGAACAATGAGCAGTTCTTC. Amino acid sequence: CASSLFAGGNNEQFF.